The 9 T cell receptor beta chains below were found in one sample sequenced in a study of T cells in Graves' hyperthyroidism and ophthalmopathy. It was RNA transcripts that yielded the amplified TCR beta CDR3 regions. Initially, a first-round RT-PCR of the TCR CDR3 employed the HTBI primer set. TCRdb re-called the multiplex PCR reads through MiXCR, storing one row per CDR3 protein. The repertoire holds around 250,000 distinct CDR3 sequences, with roughly 15% as singletons. The material sequenced was blood. The receptors come from a young woman with Graves' ophthalmopathy.

In its sample, this clonotype was seen many times. This chain joins TRBV28 and TRBJ1-5, with 11 positions matching TRBD1. Germline loops: CDR1 MDHEN, CDR2 SYDVKM. The V segment lost 4 bases and the J segment 9 bases; nucleotides outside the gene matches: 11. This CDR3 region has 16 residues. The CDR3 bases are TGTGCCAGCAGTTCAACCGGGACAGGGGGGGCTGGGCCCCAGCATTTT. Protein: CASSSTGTGGAGPQHF.

This clonotype has a count of ten or more. V usage is TRBV7-3 and J usage is TRBJ2-1, with D hard to call. The germline V gene has CDR1 SGHTA and CDR2 FQGTGA. V was clipped by 1 base and J by 0 bases, with 13 bases between them. The CDR3 spans 17 residues. The CDR3 spells CASSLSVSLGSYNEQFF. The CDR3 nucleotides are TGTGCCAGCAGCTTAAGCGTATCCCTGGGCTCCTACAATGAGCAGTTCTTC.

This clonotype was recorded many times. The rearrangement links TRBV9 to TRBJ1-4, with D perhaps matching TRBD1 (6 bases). Germline V CDR1 and CDR2: SGDLS, YYNGEE. The CDR3 totals 15 residues. Trimming cost V 3 bases and J 6 bases, with 15 bases left between them. The CDR3 sequence is CASSGGGQTHEKLFF. The CDR3 coding sequence is TGTGCCAGCAGCGGAGGAGGACAGACCCATGAAAAACTGTTTTTT.

This clonotype occurred many times. The chain couples TRBV27 to TRBJ2-7; TRBD1 matches 7 bases. V was pared by 7 bases and J by 2 bases, with 2 bases of the junction left unmatched. This CDR3 spans 12 amino acids. Germline-derived CDR1 and CDR2 are MNHEY and SMNVEV (reference sequence). CDR3 protein: CASIGTAYEQYF. In DNA form, the CDR3 reads TGTGCCAGCATAGGGACAGCCTACGAGCAGTACTTC.

The rearrangement links TRBV5-4 to TRBJ1-3; tentative D call: TRBD1 (5 bases). This CDR3 region has 17 residues. With 0 bases removed from V and 1 base from J, the gap between germline ends came to 14 bases. Germline lookup yields CDR1 SGHNT and CDR2 YYREEE (reference sequence). CDR3 sequence (DNA): TGTGCCAGCAGCTTGGATAGGGGAACAGGTTCTGGAAACACCATATATTTT. The encoded protein is CASSLDRGTGSGNTIYF.

This clonotype was seen a few times. Possible read error: a much larger clone is one base away. The chain recombines TRBV20-1 with TRBJ1-1; 10 positions agree with TRBD1. J was trimmed by 11 bases and V by 3 bases; bases with no gene match: 9. This CDR3 region has 13 residues. Germline values: CDR1 DFQATT, CDR2 SNEGSKA (reference sequence). In DNA form, the CDR3 reads TGCAGTGCTAGTGGGGACAGGGGAGAGGAGGCTTTCTTT. Translated, it gives CSASGDRGEEAFF.

The genes are TRBV10-3 and TRBJ1-5; D is unclear. The CDR3 contains 13 residues. CDR1 and CDR2 from the germline V gene are ENHRY and SYGVKD. Between the trimmed V and J ends, which lost 11 bases and 3 bases, there was a span of 14 bases. The CDR3 loop is CAASRSDNQPQHF. The CDR3 DNA reads as TGTGCCGCCTCTCGGTCCGACAATCAGCCCCAGCATTTT.

This clonotype was detected many times. This chain connects TRBV6-1 to TRBJ2-3; 7 nucleotides align to TRBD2. The CDR3 consists of 16 residues. Germline trimming cut 5 bases from V and 0 bases from J; bases unmatched to any gene: 8. The germline CDR1 and CDR2 sequences are MNHNS and SASEGT. The CDR3 sequence: CASSLPLAASTDTQYF. The CDR3 nucleotides read TGTGCCAGCAGTCTCCCGCTAGCGGCTAGCACAGATACGCAGTATTTT.

The chain uses TRBV7-9 and TRBJ2-1; 8 nucleotides align to TRBD2. In germline, CDR1 is SEHNR, CDR2 FQNEAQ (reference sequence). Trimming removed 5 bases from V and 0 bases from J; junction bases left unmatched: 18. CDR3 size: 20 residues. CDR3 nucleotides: TGTGCCAGCAGCGACTGGACTAGCTGGGGGCCTACGGACTCCTACAATGAGCAGTTCTTC. Translation gives CASSDWTSWGPTDSYNEQFF.